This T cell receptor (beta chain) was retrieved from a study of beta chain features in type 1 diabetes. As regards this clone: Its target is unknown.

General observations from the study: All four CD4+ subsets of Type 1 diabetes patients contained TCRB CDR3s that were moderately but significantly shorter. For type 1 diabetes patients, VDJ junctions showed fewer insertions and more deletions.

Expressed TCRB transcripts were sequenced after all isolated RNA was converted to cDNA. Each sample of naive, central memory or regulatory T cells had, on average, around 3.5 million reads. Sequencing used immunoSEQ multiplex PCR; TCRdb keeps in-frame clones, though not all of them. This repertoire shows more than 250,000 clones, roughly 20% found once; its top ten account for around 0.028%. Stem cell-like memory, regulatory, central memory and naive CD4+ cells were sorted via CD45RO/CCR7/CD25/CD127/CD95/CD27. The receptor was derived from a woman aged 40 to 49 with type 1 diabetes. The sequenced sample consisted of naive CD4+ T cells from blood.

The CDR3 loop is CASSFFGSREQFF. The CDR3 DNA reads as TGTGCCAGCAGCTTTTTCGGGAGTCGGGAGCAGTTCTTC. The chain recombines TRBV5-4 with TRBJ2-1, with D possibly being TRBD2 (6 bases). The CDR3 has 13 amino acids. Germline-derived CDR1 and CDR2 are SGHNT and YYREEE (reference sequence). V lost 2 bases and J 10 bases, leaving 13 bases between the germline ends.